What follows are 9 T cell receptor beta chains derived from one specimen sequenced in a study of chemoradiotherapy in HPV16-positive cancers. Profiling relied on immunoSEQ multiplex PCR, and the TCRdb table lists in-frame clones only, not all of them. This sample yields roughly 2,600 clones, of which more than 75% are seen a single time; roughly 3.2% belongs to the top ten. The sequences come from tumor tissue, collected from a patient who underwent chemoradiotherapy. The receptors derive from a human donor with HPV-associated anogenital cancer.

The chain employs TRBV10-2 and TRBJ1-5; D perhaps matches TRBD1 (5 bases). Germline-derived CDR1 and CDR2 are WSHSY and SAAADI. The ends were cut back, 6 bases at V and 4 bases at J, with 19 bases in the middle. The CDR3 length is 16 residues. This CDR3 reads CASSGSLGLDNQPQHF. Here the CDR3 DNA reads TGCGCCAGCAGCGGCTCCCTGGGGCTGGATAATCAGCCCCAGCATTTT.

V is TRBV5-4 and J is TRBJ1-2; TRBD1 might be the D (6 bases). This CDR3 has 15 amino acids. V lost 0 bases to trimming and J lost 4 bases, with 13 bases between them. Germline CDR1 reads SGHNT; CDR2 reads YYREEE (reference sequence). The CDR3 DNA reads TGTGCCAGCAGCTTGGTGGGGGGCTTGAGCTATGGCTACACCTTC. It is translated as CASSLVGGLSYGYTF.

This clone was found a few times. The V gene is TRBV27, the J gene TRBJ1-2, with 8 bases lining up with TRBD1. After removal of 7 bases from V and 8 bases from J, the junction contained 9 bases not matched to a gene. Germline CDR1 MNHEY, CDR2 SMNVEV (reference sequence). There are 13 residues in the CDR3. The CDR3 is CASTTQGAKGYTF. The CDR3 nucleotides read TGTGCCAGCACTACTCAGGGGGCAAAGGGCTACACCTTC.

The chain links TRBV7-9 to TRBJ2-1; 11 bases align to TRBD1. The germline V gene has CDR1 SEHNR and CDR2 FQNEAQ (reference sequence). The CDR3 extends over 15 amino acids. Trimming took 2 bases from V and 8 from J; bases not matched to a gene: 5. The chain's CDR3 is CASSLPGQGVHEQFF. The CDR3 nucleotides read TGTGCCAGCAGCTTACCGGGACAGGGGGTCCATGAGCAGTTCTTC.

This clone was observed once. The V gene is TRBV7-3, the J gene TRBJ1-1; a possible D gene is TRBD1 (5 bases). Germline V gene sequence: CDR1 SGHTA, CDR2 FQGTGA. Trimming left V 2 bases short and J 11 bases short, with 27 bases between. This CDR3 is 17 amino acids long. CDR3 protein: CASSLGPVGGARERAFF. The DNA for the CDR3 is TGTGCCAGCAGCTTAGGTCCTGTTGGCGGGGCCAGAGAGCGGGCTTTCTTT.

This sequence joins TRBV18 and TRBJ1-6; D gene ambiguous. The CDR3 sequence is 12 residues long. Trimming left V 3 bases short and J 6 bases short, with 3 bases between. CDR1 and CDR2 (germline): KGHSH, LQKENI. In nucleotides, the CDR3 is TGTGCCAGCTCACCGACTAATTCACCCCTCCACTTT. It encodes CASSPTNSPLHF.

In its sample, this clone was seen once. V usage is TRBV4-3 and J usage is TRBJ2-1; 10 bases are a match to TRBD2. This CDR3 spans 14 amino acids. Germline V CDR1 and CDR2: LGHNA, YSLEER. J gave up 5 bases and V 4 bases, and 2 bases lay outside the gene matches. The CDR3 sequence is CASSPGLANNEQFF. CDR3 sequence (DNA): TGCGCCAGCAGCCCGGGACTAGCGAACAATGAGCAGTTCTTC.

This clone is a singleton in its sample. The chain couples TRBV25-1 to TRBJ1-1, with unresolved D. Trimming pared 1 base from V and 3 bases from J, leaving 6 bases between. The CDR3 has 13 amino acids. CDR1 is MGHDK, CDR2 SYGVNS, per germline. The CDR3 region has the DNA TGTGCCAGCAGTGAATGGATATACACTGAAGCTTTCTTT. Translating gives CASSEWIYTEAFF.

The chain's CDR3 is CASSKGPGVNEKLFF. The CDR3 region has the DNA TGCGCCAGCAGCAAGGGGCCAGGCGTGAATGAAAAACTGTTTTTT. The chain has TRBV4-3 and TRBJ1-4, with D perhaps TRBD1 (5 bases). The V gene's germline CDR1 is LGHNA and CDR2 YSLEER. The length of the CDR3 is 15 residues. With 5 bases removed from V and 5 bases from J, the gap between germline ends came to 15 bases.